This T cell receptor beta chain was recorded in a study of OX40 agonist ivuxolimab in advanced cancers. Concerning the study at large: Ivuxolimab, which targeted the costimulatory receptor OX40 (CD134), was an agonistic, fully human IgG2 monoclonal antibody. Intravenous ivuxolimab was administered to patients every 2 weeks at six dose levels: 0.01, 0.1, 0.3, 1.5, 3 and 10 mg/kg. Of the roughly 51 dose-escalation patients, hepatocellular carcinoma was present in approximately 20, melanoma in approximately 15, renal cell carcinoma in 9 and head and neck cancer in 9. In the dose-escalation cohort, more than 75% of patients were male, and the mean age was approximately 60 years, with a range of roughly 23 to 85. Prior anti-PD-1, anti-PD-L1 or anti-CTLA-4 therapy was permitted, and 40% to 50% of dose-escalation patients had received checkpoint inhibitors. Partial responses occurred in three dose-escalation patients: two with cutaneous melanoma and one with hepatocellular carcinoma. Peripheral TCRbeta sequencing aimed to test whether ivuxolimab altered TCR sequence diversity and caused clonal T-cell expansion. The paper reports the monotherapy dose-escalation portion (N of about 54 patients) of the phase I ivuxolimab trial.

Patients with a history of autoimmune disease or receiving systemic immunosuppression were excluded from the trial. Peripheral blood for TCR sequencing was collected from all dose cohorts at baseline, on cycle 4 day 1, and on cycle 7 day 1. The samples were taken from a phase I, first-in-human, multicenter, open-label dose-escalation trial of ivuxolimab. The trial enrolled adults with locally advanced or metastatic head and neck squamous cell, hepatocellular, melanoma or renal cell carcinoma. Before TCR sequencing, CD4+ and CD8+ T cells were separately sorted from peripheral blood. Notes on this clone: Its antigen has not been determined. Qualities for individual bases were not recorded, and no much larger clone is one base off.

Genomic DNA was extracted from sorted cells for sequencing of the TCRbeta CDR3 region. The immunoSEQ Assay was used to sequence the TCRbeta CDR3 regions. Entries here come from immuneACCESS through TCRdb and include only in-frame sequences with V and J called. Some clones fail to appear in such tables; in the studies checked, an unresolved V gene covers under half of the shortfall, and the cause of the remainder is unknown. This sample comprises 70,000 to 80,000 clones, about three quarters of them detected only once. Around 5% of the sample lies in the top ten. Broad study findings and their caveats: At doses of 0.1 to 3.0 mg/kg, clonal expansion of both CD4+ and CD8+ blood T cells was observed from baseline to week 6. Antigen specificity was not determined for the clonally expanded peripheral T cells. In partial responders in the 0.1-3.0 mg/kg groups, normalized peripheral clonal expansion was found to be among the lowest, especially among CD8+ T cells. After ivuxolimab, CD8+ T cells had more expanded clones than CD4+ T cells on average. Low levels of normalized T-cell clonal expansion were also seen in some patients who did not respond.

The V end gives up 5 bases and the J end 1 base, leaving 8 bases in the junction not matched to a gene. Spanning cysteine to phenylalanine, the CDR3 consists of 16 amino acids. This entry keeps only the CDR3 DNA: 48 bases, framed from base 1. The CDR1 and CDR2 encoded by the germline V gene (reference sequence) are LNHDA and SQIVND. This receptor was identified in an adult with an advanced solid tumor such as melanoma, head and neck, liver or kidney cancer. The sample here was CD4+ or CD8+ T cells sorted from blood, taken in a trial of the OX40 agonist ivuxolimab. The rearranged chain carries TRBV19 and TRBJ2-3; 8 junctional bases match TRBD2. The CDR3 sequence is CASSYVTSAGTDTQYF. In nucleotide form, the sequence is TGTGCCAGTAGTTATGTGACTAGCGCGGGCACAGATACGCAGTATTTT.